This T cell receptor (beta chain) originates from a study of T cell repertoires in cytomegalovirus infection. Each CDR3 protein gets one entry after TCRdb re-called the reads with MiXCR. The data show roughly 600,000 distinct CDR3 sequences, with 24% seen just once and 7.5% to 9% held by the top ten. There are a few counts of this clonotype. Its antigen is not known. Study-wide results and limits: Predominance within the ex vivo response was attributable to HLA-C-restricted CMV-specific TCR beta clonotypes.

Trimming took off 3 bases at V and 1 base at J, with 8 bases between the two ends. There are 14 residues in the CDR3. Germline V lookup: CDR1 SEHNR, CDR2 FQNEAQ (reference sequence). The specimen sequenced was CD8+ T cells from PBMCs. The receptor's source is a human donor in good health (CMV status not recorded). Some clones in this sample may be carry-over from other donors' samples. The gene calls are TRBV7-9 and TRBJ2-3; either TRBD1 or TRBD2 may fit D (5 bases each). The CDR3 is CASSLGERTDTQYF. The CDR3 DNA reads as TGTGCCAGCAGCTTGGGGGAGCGCACAGATACGCAGTATTTT.